The 14 T cell receptor beta chains below come from one sample, sequenced in a study of blood T cell repertoires in COVID-19. Measured with immunoSEQ multiplex PCR; TCRdb has only the in-frame clones, and not every one. This table has more than 60,000 clones, approximately 80% appearing once. Sequencing was carried out using peripheral blood. These receptors were collected from a man between 60 and 70 years old with active or convalescent COVID-19.

This chain links TRBV7-8 with TRBJ2-7; 8 nucleotides agree with TRBD1. The CDR3 consists of 14 residues. The J segment lost 4 bases and the V segment lost 1 base, leaving 3 bases of the junction unmatched. CDR1 and CDR2 (germline): SGHVS, FQNEAQ. The CDR3 DNA reads as TGTGCCAGCAGCTTAGGAGGGACAGGATACGAGCAGTACTTC. Its translation is CASSLGGTGYEQYF.

This rearrangement joins TRBV9 to TRBJ2-3, with 9 positions matching TRBD2. The CDR3 loop spans 15 amino acids. Germline-derived CDR1 and CDR2 are SGDLS and YYNGEE. V shed 0 bases and J 1 base; nucleotides not matched to a gene: 0. CDR3: CASSVGTSGTDTQYF. In nucleotides, the CDR3 is TGTGCCAGCAGCGTAGGGACTAGCGGCACAGATACGCAGTATTTT.

This clone was observed a few times. This chain uses TRBV11-2 with TRBJ1-6; TRBD1 is a possible D gene (6 bases). V lost 7 bases and J lost 4, with 14 bases in between. The CDR3 length is 15 residues. Germline V lookup: CDR1 SGHAT, CDR2 FQNNGV. Written as DNA, the CDR3 is TGTGCCAGCACATTAGGACAGACTTATAATTCACCCCTCCACTTT. Amino acids: CASTLGQTYNSPLHF.

The chain joins TRBV18 to TRBJ2-1, with D unclear. The CDR3 extends over 16 amino acids. Trimming removed 0 bases at V and 0 bases at J, with 9 bases between. Germline values: CDR1 KGHSH, CDR2 LQKENI. In DNA, the CDR3 is TGTGCCAGCTCACCACCGGTAACAGTCTCCTACAATGAGCAGTTCTTC. Residues: CASSPPVTVSYNEQFF.

The chain couples TRBV27 to TRBJ2-5; the D is unclear. The V and J ends lost 0 bases and 5 bases respectively, with 16 bases between them. The V gene's germline CDR1 is MNHEY and CDR2 SMNVEV (reference sequence). This CDR3 is built from 16 residues. The CDR3 sequence: CASSLSSLSSQETQYF. CDR3 DNA sequence: TGTGCCAGCAGTTTATCGTCTTTATCGTCCCAGGAGACCCAGTACTTC.

This chain connects TRBV5-1 to TRBJ1-2; TRBD1 agrees at 8 bases. The CDR3 contains 16 residues. CDR1 is SGHRS, CDR2 YFSETQ, per germline. With 4 bases clipped from V and 3 bases from J, the junction kept 11 bases outside the gene matches. The CDR3 DNA sequence: TGCGCCAGCAGCGGGGGACAGGCCCTCACTTACTATGGCTACACCTTC. It translates to CASSGGQALTYYGYTF.

The rearrangement uses TRBV7-6 and TRBJ2-7; 11 nucleotides match TRBD1. CDR3 length: 14 amino acids. Germline values: CDR1 SGHVS, CDR2 FNYEAQ. The V segment lost 3 bases and the J segment 4 bases; nucleotides outside the gene matches: 2. This CDR3 reads CASSFRDRGYEQYF. The CDR3 nucleotides read TGTGCCAGCAGCTTCCGGGACAGGGGGTACGAGCAGTACTTC.

The chain employs TRBV7-2 and TRBJ2-1; 8 bases are a match to TRBD2. Germline CDR1 reads SGHTA; CDR2 reads FQGNSA. V was pared by 7 bases and J by 0 bases, with 5 bases of the junction left unmatched. CDR3 length: 15 amino acids. The CDR3 loop is CASTGGRNSYNEQFF. The CDR3, as DNA: TGTGCCAGCACGGGAGGGCGGAACTCCTACAATGAGCAGTTCTTC.

The CDR3 nucleotides read TGCGCCAGCAGCTTGGAGGGGACAGAAATCTCCTACGAGCAGTACTTC. Amino acid sequence: CASSLEGTEISYEQYF. The chain recombines TRBV5-1 with TRBJ2-7, with 7 nucleotides matching TRBD1. The CDR3 has 16 residues. Losses at the gene ends were 0 bases for V and 0 bases for J; bases not matched to a gene: 6. Per the germline V gene, CDR1 is SGHRS and CDR2 is YFSETQ.

CDR3 amino acids: CASTLWGLLERRNTIYF. The CDR3 DNA reads as TGTGCCAGCACCTTGTGGGGACTTTTAGAACGGAGGAACACCATATATTTT. V usage is TRBV6-4 and J usage is TRBJ1-3; D may be TRBD1 (5 bases). CDR1 MRHNA and CDR2 SNTAGT come from the germline V gene. The V gene lost 7 bases and the J gene lost 7 bases, with 26 bases spanning the gap. The CDR3 contains 17 residues.

The CDR3 DNA sequence: TGTGCCAGCAGCAATATGCCGGGGGAAGCTAACTATGGCTACACCTTC. Translated: CASSNMPGEANYGYTF. The chain links TRBV21-1 to TRBJ1-2. TRBV21-1 constitutes a pseudogene. The CDR3 runs 16 residues.

This chain connects TRBV9 to TRBJ1-4; 7 bases match TRBD1. V was pared by 2 bases and J by 4 bases, with 5 bases of the junction left unmatched. CDR3 length equals 15 residues. CDR1 and CDR2 (germline): SGDLS, YYNGEE. The CDR3 region is CASSVRDSYNEKLFF. For the CDR3, the DNA is TGTGCCAGCAGCGTCCGGGACAGCTATAATGAAAAACTGTTTTTT.

This rearrangement joins TRBV12-3 or TRBV12-4 to TRBJ2-1; possible D gene TRBD1, 5 bases. The CDR3 spans 12 residues. V gave up 6 bases and J gave up 12 bases, with 15 bases separating them. The CDR3 DNA is TGTGCCAGCAGCCTCCGGACATCGGGGCAGTTCTTC. Its translation: CASSLRTSGQFF.

The CDR3 sequence is CASSLGLAGYPLFF. The CDR3 DNA reads as TGTGCCAGCAGCTTAGGACTAGCGGGGTATCCGCTGTTTTTT. This rearrangement joins TRBV7-2 to TRBJ2-2, with 11 positions matching TRBD2. Germline V lookup: CDR1 SGHTA, CDR2 FQGNSA. This CDR3 has 14 amino acids. V shed 1 base and J 13 bases; nucleotides not matched to a gene: 5.